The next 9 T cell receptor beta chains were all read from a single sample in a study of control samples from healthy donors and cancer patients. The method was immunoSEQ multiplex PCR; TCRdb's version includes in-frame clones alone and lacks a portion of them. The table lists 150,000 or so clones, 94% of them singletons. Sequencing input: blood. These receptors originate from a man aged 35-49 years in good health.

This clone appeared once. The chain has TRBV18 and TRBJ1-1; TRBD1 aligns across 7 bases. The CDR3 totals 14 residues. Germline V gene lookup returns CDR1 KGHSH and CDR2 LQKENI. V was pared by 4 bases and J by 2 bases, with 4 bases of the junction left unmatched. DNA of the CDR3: TGTGCCAGCTCACTACAGGGGAAAAACACTGAAGCTTTCTTT. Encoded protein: CASSLQGKNTEAFF.

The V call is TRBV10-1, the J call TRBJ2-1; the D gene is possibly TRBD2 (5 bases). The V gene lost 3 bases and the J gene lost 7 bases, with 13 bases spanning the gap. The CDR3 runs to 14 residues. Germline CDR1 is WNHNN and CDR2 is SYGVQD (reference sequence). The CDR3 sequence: CASSDGGPGNEQFF. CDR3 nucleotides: TGCGCCAGCAGTGACGGCGGCCCGGGGAATGAGCAGTTCTTC.

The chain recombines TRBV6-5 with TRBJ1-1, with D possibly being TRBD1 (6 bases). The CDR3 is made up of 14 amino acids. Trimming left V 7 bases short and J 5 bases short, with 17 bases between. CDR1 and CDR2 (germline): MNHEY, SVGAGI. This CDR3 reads CASTPLGGKTEAFF. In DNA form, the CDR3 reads TGTGCCAGCACCCCCCTAGGGGGGAAAACTGAAGCTTTCTTT.

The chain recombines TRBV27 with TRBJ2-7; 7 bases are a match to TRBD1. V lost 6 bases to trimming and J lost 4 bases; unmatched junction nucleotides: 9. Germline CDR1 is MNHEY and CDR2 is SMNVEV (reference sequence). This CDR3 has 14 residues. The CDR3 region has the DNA TGTGCCAGCAGACGAACAGGGGCTGGGTACGAGCAGTACTTC. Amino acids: CASRRTGAGYEQYF.

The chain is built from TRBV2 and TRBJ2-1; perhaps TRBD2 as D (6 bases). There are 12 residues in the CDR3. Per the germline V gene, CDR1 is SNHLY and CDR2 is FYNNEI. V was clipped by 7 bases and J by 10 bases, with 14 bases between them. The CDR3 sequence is CASMGTRSEQFF. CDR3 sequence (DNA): TGTGCCAGCATGGGGACTCGGTCGGAGCAGTTCTTC.

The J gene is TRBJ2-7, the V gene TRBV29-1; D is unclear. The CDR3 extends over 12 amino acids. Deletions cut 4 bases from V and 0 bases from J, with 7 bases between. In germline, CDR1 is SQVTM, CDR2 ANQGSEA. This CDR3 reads CSVGTASYEQYF. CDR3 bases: TGCAGCGTTGGGACGGCCTCCTACGAGCAGTACTTC.

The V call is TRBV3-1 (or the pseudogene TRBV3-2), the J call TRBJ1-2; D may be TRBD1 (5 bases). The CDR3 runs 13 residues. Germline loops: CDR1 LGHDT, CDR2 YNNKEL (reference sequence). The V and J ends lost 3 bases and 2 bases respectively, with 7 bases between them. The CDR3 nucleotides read TGTGCCAGCAGCCAGGGGGGAAACTATGGCTACACCTTC. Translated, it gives CASSQGGNYGYTF.

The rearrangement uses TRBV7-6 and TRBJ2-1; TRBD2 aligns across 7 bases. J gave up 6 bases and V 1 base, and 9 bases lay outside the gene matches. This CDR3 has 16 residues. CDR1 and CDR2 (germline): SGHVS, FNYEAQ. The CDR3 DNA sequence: TGTGCCAGCAGCTTAGAACTAGCGCCTTTGTTCAATGAGCAGTTCTTC. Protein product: CASSLELAPLFNEQFF.

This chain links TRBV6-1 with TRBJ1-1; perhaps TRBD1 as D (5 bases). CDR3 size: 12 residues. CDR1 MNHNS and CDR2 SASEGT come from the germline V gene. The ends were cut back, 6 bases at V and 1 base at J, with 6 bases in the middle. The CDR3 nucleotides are TGTGCCAGCAGGGGGCCGAACACTGAAGCTTTCTTT. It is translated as CASRGPNTEAFF.